This T cell receptor (beta chain) is drawn from a study of beta chain features in type 1 diabetes. Study observations and caveats: Insertions at VDJ junctions were less frequent in type 1 diabetes patients. These patients also deleted more nucleotides at the same junctions. Patients' naive, central memory and Treg TCRB repertoires seemed closer to one another than those of healthy donors. For TCRB rearrangement, an influence of HLA type remained unresolved here.

The sequenced template was cDNA made from the entire isolated RNA. TCRdb's copy holds only in-frame clones and misses some; the assay was immunoSEQ multiplex PCR. The sample carries 240,000 or so clones, 25% to 30% recorded once. Note on this clone: The antigen is unknown.

Germline V gives CDR1 MDHEN, CDR2 SYDVKM. The length of the CDR3 is 14 residues. Trimming cost V 4 bases and J 7 bases, with 14 bases left between them. This sequence joins TRBV28 and TRBJ2-4; no definite D call. This receptor was obtained from a man aged 30 to 45 in good health. The sequencing input was central memory CD4+ T cells from blood. The CDR3 here is CASSSTLWANIQYF. The CDR3 DNA follows: TGTGCCAGCAGTTCGACCCTGTGGGCTAACATTCAGTACTTC.